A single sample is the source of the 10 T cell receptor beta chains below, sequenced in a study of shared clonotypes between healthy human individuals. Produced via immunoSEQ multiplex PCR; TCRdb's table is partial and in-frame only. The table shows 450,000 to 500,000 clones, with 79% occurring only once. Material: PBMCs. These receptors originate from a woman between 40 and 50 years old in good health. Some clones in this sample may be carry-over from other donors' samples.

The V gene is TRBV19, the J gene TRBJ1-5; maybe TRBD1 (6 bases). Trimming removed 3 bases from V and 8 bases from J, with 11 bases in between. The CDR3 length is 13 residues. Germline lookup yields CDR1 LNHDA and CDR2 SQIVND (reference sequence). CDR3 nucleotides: TGTGCCAGTAGTATTGGGACAACGGAGCCCCAGCATTTT. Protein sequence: CASSIGTTEPQHF. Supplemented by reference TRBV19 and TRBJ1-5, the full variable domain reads DGGITQSPKYLFRKEGQNVTLSCEQNLNHDAMYWYRQDPGQGLRLIYYSQIVNDFQKGDIAEGYSVSREKKESFPLTVTSAQKNPTAFYLCASSIGTTEPQHFGDGTRLSIL.

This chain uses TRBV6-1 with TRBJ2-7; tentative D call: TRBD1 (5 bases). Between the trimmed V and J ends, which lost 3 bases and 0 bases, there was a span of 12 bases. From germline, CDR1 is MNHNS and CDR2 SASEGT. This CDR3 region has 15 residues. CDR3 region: CASSDGWGSSYEQYF. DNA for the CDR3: TGTGCCAGCAGTGATGGGTGGGGCAGCTCCTACGAGCAGTACTTC.

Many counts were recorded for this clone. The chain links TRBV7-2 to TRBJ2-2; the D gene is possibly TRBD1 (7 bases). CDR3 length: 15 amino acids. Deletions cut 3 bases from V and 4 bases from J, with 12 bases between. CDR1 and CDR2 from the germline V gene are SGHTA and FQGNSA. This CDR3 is CASSFNRGGTGELFF. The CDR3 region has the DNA TGTGCCAGCAGCTTCAACAGGGGAGGCACCGGGGAGCTGTTTTTT. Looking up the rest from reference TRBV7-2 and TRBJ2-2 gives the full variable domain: GAGVSQSPSNKVTEKGKDVELRCDPISGHTALYWYRQSLGQGLEFLIYFQGNSAPDKSGLPSDRFSAERTGGSVSTLTIQRTQQEDSAVYLCASSFNRGGTGELFFGEGSRLTVL.

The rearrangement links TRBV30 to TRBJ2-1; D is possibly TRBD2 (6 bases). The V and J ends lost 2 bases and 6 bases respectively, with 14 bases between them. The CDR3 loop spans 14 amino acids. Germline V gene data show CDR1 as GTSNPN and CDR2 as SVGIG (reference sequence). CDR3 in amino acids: CAWSTLRGSNEQFF. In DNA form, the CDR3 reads TGTGCCTGGAGTACACTACGGGGGTCCAATGAGCAGTTCTTC.

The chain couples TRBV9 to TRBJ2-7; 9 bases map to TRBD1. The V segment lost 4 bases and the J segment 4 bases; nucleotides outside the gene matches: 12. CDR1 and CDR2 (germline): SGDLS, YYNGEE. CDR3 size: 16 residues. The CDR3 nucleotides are TGTGCCAGCAGCCCGAGGCAACAGGGGGCTAGATACGAGCAGTACTTC. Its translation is CASSPRQQGARYEQYF.

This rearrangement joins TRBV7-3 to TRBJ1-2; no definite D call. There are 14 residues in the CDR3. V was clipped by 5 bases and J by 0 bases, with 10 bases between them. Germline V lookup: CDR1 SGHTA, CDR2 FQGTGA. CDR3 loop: CASSPELSNYGYTF. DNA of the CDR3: TGTGCCAGCAGCCCGGAGTTGTCTAACTATGGCTACACCTTC. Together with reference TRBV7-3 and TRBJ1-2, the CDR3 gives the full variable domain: GAGVSQTPSNKVTEKGKYVELRCDPISGHTALYWYRQSLGQGPEFLIYFQGTGAADDSGLPNDRFFAVRPEGSVSTLKIQRTERGDSAVYLCASSPELSNYGYTFGSGTRLTVV.

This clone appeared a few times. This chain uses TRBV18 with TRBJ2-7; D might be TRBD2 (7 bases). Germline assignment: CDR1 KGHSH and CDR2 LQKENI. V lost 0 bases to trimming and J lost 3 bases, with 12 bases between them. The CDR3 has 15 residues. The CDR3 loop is CASSPPGGGIYEQYF. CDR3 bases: TGTGCCAGCTCACCACCAGGGGGAGGGATCTACGAGCAGTACTTC.

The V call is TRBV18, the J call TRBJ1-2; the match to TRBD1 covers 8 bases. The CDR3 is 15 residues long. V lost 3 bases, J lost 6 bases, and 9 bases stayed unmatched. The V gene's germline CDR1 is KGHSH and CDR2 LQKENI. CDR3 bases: TGTGCCAGCTCACCTTTGAGAACAGGGGGAGATGGCTACACCTTC. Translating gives CASSPLRTGGDGYTF. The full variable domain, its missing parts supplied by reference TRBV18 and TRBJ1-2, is NAGVMQNPRHLVRRRGQEARLRCSPMKGHSHVYWYRQLPEEGLKFMVYLQKENIIDESGMPKERFSAEFPKEGPSILRIQQVVRGDSAAYFCASSPLRTGGDGYTFGSGTRLTVV.

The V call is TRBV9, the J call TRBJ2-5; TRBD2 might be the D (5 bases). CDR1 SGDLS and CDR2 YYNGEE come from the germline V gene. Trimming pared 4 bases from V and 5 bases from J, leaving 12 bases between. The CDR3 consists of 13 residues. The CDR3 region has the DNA TGTGCCAGCAGCCCCGGCGAGGGTGAGACCCAGTACTTC. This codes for CASSPGEGETQYF.

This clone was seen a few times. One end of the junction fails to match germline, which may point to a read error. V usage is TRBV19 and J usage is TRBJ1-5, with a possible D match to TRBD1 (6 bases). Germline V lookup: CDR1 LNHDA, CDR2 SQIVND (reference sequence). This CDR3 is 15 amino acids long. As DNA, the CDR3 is TGTGCCAGTGGTATCTCCCTACAGGGAAATCAGCCCCAGCATTTT. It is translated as CASGISLQGNQPQHF.